These 9 T cell receptor beta chains share one sample of origin, sequenced in a study of response to subunit inactivated influenza vaccine. TCRdb passed the RT-PCR reads through MiXCR, listing each CDR3 protein once. The sample holds about 520,000 distinct CDR3 sequences; roughly 23% are singletons and the top ten take about 1.9%. The sequencing here drew on CD4+ T cells sorted from PBMCs, taken roughly 5 days after vaccination. The source is a man aged 50-59 years who received an inactivated influenza vaccine.

This clonotype has a handful of counts. This chain links TRBV7-9 with TRBJ2-2; D is unresolved. CDR1 is SEHNR, CDR2 FQNEAQ, per germline (reference sequence). CDR3 size: 14 residues. The V and J ends lost 6 bases and 6 bases respectively, with 14 bases between them. CDR3 sequence (DNA): TGTGCCAGCAGTCCTGGTAGTACTCCCGGGGAGCTGTTTTTT. This gives the protein CASSPGSTPGELFF.

In its sample, this clonotype was seen a few times. V and J are TRBV29-1 and TRBJ2-1; TRBD1 aligns across 9 bases. The junction had 5 bases not matched to a gene; V was cut back by 7 bases and J by 7 bases. The CDR3 loop spans 12 amino acids. CDR1 and CDR2 (germline): SQVTM, ANQGSEA. The DNA of the CDR3 is TGCAGCGCTGGGACAGGGAGTAATGAGCAGTTCTTC. It yields the protein CSAGTGSNEQFF.

This chain links TRBV5-1 with TRBJ2-3, with TRBD1 identical over 8 bases. Germline V gene sequence: CDR1 SGHRS, CDR2 YFSETQ. CDR3 length: 15 amino acids. The J segment lost 1 base and the V segment lost 5 bases, leaving 6 bases of the junction unmatched. The DNA for the CDR3 is TGCGCCAGCAGAGAAGAGGGACAGGGCACAGATACGCAGTATTTT. Translated: CASREEGQGTDTQYF.

The sample holds a few counts of this clonotype. The V call is TRBV11-2, the J call TRBJ2-3; 7 bases map to TRBD2. Germline trimming cut 1 base from V and 7 bases from J; bases unmatched to any gene: 8. The CDR3 covers 15 residues. Per the germline V gene, CDR1 is SGHAT and CDR2 is FQNNGV. The DNA for the CDR3 is TGTGCCAGCAGCTTAGCGCGGGAGATCGGAAATACGCAGTATTTT. Translated: CASSLAREIGNTQYF. Full variable domain (rest looked up from reference TRBV11-2 and TRBJ2-3): EAGVAQSPRYKIIEKRQSVAFWCNPISGHATLYWYQQILGQGPKLLIQFQNNGVVDDSQLPKDRFSAERLKGVDSTLKIQPAKLEDSAVYLCASSLAREIGNTQYFGPGTRLTVL.

This clonotype has only a few counts. One end of the junction fails to match germline, which may point to a read error. The chain has TRBV5-1 and TRBJ2-3, with D possibly being TRBD2 (5 bases). This CDR3 spans 13 amino acids. Germline V CDR1 and CDR2: SGHRS, YFSETQ. The CDR3 region has the DNA TGTGCTAGCAGCTTAGGGAACACAGATACGCAGTATTTT. It translates to CASSLGNTDTQYF.

This clonotype was seen a handful of times. The J gene is TRBJ1-4, the V gene TRBV29-1; unclear D gene. With 1 base removed from V and 5 bases from J, the gap between germline ends came to 11 bases. CDR1 is SQVTM and CDR2 is ANQGSEA in the germline V gene. This CDR3 is built from 14 residues. As DNA, the CDR3 is TGCAGCGTTGAAGCGGCCGAAGGGAATGAAAAACTGTTTTTT. It specifies CSVEAAEGNEKLFF.

The chain has TRBV28 and TRBJ1-2; 9 bases agree with TRBD1. CDR1 MDHEN and CDR2 SYDVKM come from the germline V gene. This CDR3 region has 13 residues. After removal of 4 bases from V and 10 bases from J, the junction contained 7 bases not matched to a gene. The CDR3 coding sequence is TGTGCCAGCAGTTGGGGACAGGGAATGTACTACACCTTC. Its protein is CASSWGQGMYYTF.

The chain couples TRBV29-1 to TRBJ2-3, with D possibly being TRBD2 (7 bases). Germline CDR1 and CDR2: SQVTM and ANQGSEA. This CDR3 is 15 amino acids long. V was trimmed by 6 bases and J by 1 base, leaving 17 bases between them. This CDR3 is CSVRRGGPRTDTQYF. The CDR3 DNA is TGCAGCGTGCGCCGCGGGGGCCCCCGCACAGATACGCAGTATTTT.

This clonotype appeared many times. The CDR3 DNA follows: TGTGCCAGCAGTTTAGGAGGGATGGAGACCCAGTACTTC. Translated: CASSLGGMETQYF. This chain links TRBV12-3 or TRBV12-4 with TRBJ2-5, with D possibly TRBD2 on 5 matching bases. V was trimmed by 1 base and J by 5 bases, leaving 8 bases between them. CDR3 size: 13 residues.